This paragraph covers one TCR beta chain sequence. Its specificity is not known. Ipilimumab CTLA-4 blockade and focal radiation were given to patients with chemo-refractory metastatic non-small-cell lung cancer. This sample was taken from a study of radiotherapy plus CTLA-4 blockade in lung cancer. Study information: Among all patients, about 19% showed objective responses, while 30% to 35% had disease control.

Study-wide results and limits: There was expansion of tumor-derived TCR clones in blood after radiotherapy plus ipilimumab. Reportedly, early blood T cell clone dynamics best predicted response, with interferon-beta.

Profiling relied on immunoSEQ multiplex PCR, and the TCRdb table lists in-frame clones only, not all of them. This sample has around 91,000 clones, with about 91% found just once. CDR1 is SNHLY, CDR2 FYNNEI, per germline. The CDR3 is 14 residues long. Trimming removed 10 bases from V and 6 bases from J, with 18 bases in between. The clonotype was recovered from a human donor with non-small cell lung cancer that progressed on radiotherapy plus ipilimumab. This specimen consisted of peripheral blood, obtained from a patient treated with radiotherapy plus ipilimumab. The chain recombines TRBV2 with TRBJ1-4, with D unresolved. The CDR3 is CATTLRGSDEKLFF. The DNA for the CDR3 is TGTGCCACGACCCTGAGAGGCTCGGATGAAAAACTGTTTTTT. Looking up the rest from reference TRBV2 and TRBJ1-4 gives the full variable domain: EPEVTQTPSHQVTQMGQEVILRCVPISNHLYFYWYRQILGQKVEFLVSFYNNEISEKSEIFDDQFSVERPDGSNFTLKIRSTKLEDSAMYFCATTLRGSDEKLFFGSGTQLSVL.